This entry concerns a single T cell receptor beta chain. Antigen unknown. Germline V gives CDR1 SGHTA, CDR2 FQGNSA. V gave up 1 base and J gave up 0 bases, with 9 bases separating them. This CDR3 comprises 15 residues. PCR primers comprised 60 Vbeta and 13 Jbeta primers. Clones were read by immunoSEQ multiplex PCR, and TCRdb kept only the in-frame ones, dropping some. The sample has 100,000 to 150,000 clones, about three quarters seen once. The data were taken from a study of cytomegalovirus exposure and HLA in healthy donors. General observations from the study: An analysis done earlier found most TCR beta V segments productive about 87% or about 30% of the time. Researchers counted 180 or so TCR beta chains as cytomegalovirus-associated.

The clonotype was recovered from a woman aged 40-49 years in good health and CMV-seropositive. This chain uses TRBV7-2 with TRBJ1-1; D is unresolved. Sequencing input: PBMCs. CDR3 amino acids: CASSLVTQMNTEAFF. The CDR3 nucleotides read TGTGCCAGCAGCTTAGTAACCCAGATGAACACTGAAGCTTTCTTT.